This TCR beta chain was retrieved from a study of T cells in Graves' hyperthyroidism and ophthalmopathy. About the research overall: Peripheral blood was secured at the point of initial diagnosis, before any treatment.

Each patient was aged 18 to 65 and had newly diagnosed hyperthyroidism of under 2 months' duration. Uncontrolled infection, other autoimmune disease, pregnancy or lactation excluded patients. The table lists this clonotype with many counts. Amplification yielded TCR beta CDR3 regions, with RNA transcripts as the source. With the HTBI primer set, the TCR CDR3 went through a first round of RT-PCR. MiXCR, applied by TCRdb to the multiplex PCR reads, yields one record per CDR3 protein. The table includes fewer than 800,000 distinct CDR3 sequences, about 16% detected once. CDR1 is MDHEN and CDR2 is SYDVKM in the germline V gene. The CDR3 runs 14 residues. Trimming removed 5 bases from V and 1 base from J, with 10 bases in between.

This TCR was sampled from a man younger than 35 with Graves' hyperthyroidism. This chain connects TRBV28 to TRBJ2-3; D is perhaps TRBD2 (5 bases). The sequenced sample consisted of blood. The CDR3 sequence is CASSAGIGTDTQYF. The CDR3 DNA is TGTGCCAGCAGTGCCGGGATTGGCACAGATACGCAGTATTTT.